This T cell receptor beta chain emerged from a study of shared clonotypes between healthy human individuals. The study's findings and limits: Clonotype sharing among donors was expected to depend on sequencing depth.

Positively selected for CCR7, the CD45RO-negative cells used as naive CD8 cells excluded terminally differentiated effector memory CD45RA+ cells. The donors, all of them Caucasian adults, lived in Nashville, Tennessee. This was a deep-level run. Authors' methods: Filtering differed since immunoSEQ provided only junctions, with no quality scores. The protocol was immunoSEQ multiplex PCR, while the TCRdb copy is restricted to in-frame clones and leaves out a portion. V and J calls plus clone size are reproduced from that table; the DNA served to infer D and trimming. This sample yields around 2,000,000 clones, of which 85% to 95% are seen a single time; 0.85% to 1.2% belongs to the top ten. Per the germline V gene, CDR1 is SEHNR and CDR2 is FQNEAQ (reference sequence). Deletions cut 5 bases from V and 7 bases from J, with 15 bases between. The CDR3 extends over 14 amino acids. In the case of this clone: Its antigen is undetermined.

The chain is built from TRBV7-9 and TRBJ2-1; no firm D call. This sequence was found in a man aged 18 to 29 in good health. Sample: naive CD8+ T cells sorted from blood. The CDR3 loop reads CASSPIILGNEQFF. The CDR3 DNA sequence: TGTGCCAGCAGCCCTATAATCCTAGGAAATGAGCAGTTCTTC.